This TCR beta chain was obtained from a study of regulatory T cells in long-lasting Graves disease. Both iRepertoire HTBI primers and Arm-PCR of CDR3 regions were used to build the TCR beta libraries. TCRdb reprocessed the multiplex PCR reads with MiXCR, giving one entry per CDR3 protein. The table lists about 460,000 distinct CDR3 sequences, less than 15% of them singletons. Stated time point: newly diagnosed GD, antithyroid drugs for less than 3 months. Isolated PBMC RNA provided the starting material for the TCR library. Trimming cost V 1 base and J 2 bases, with 8 bases left between them. The CDR3 covers 13 residues. Germline V gene data show CDR1 as DFQATT and CDR2 as SNEGSKA (reference sequence). These same data were also listed under a study on T cells in Graves' hyperthyroidism and ophthalmopathy. This second report adds: The study excluded patients with uncontrolled infection, other autoimmune disease, pregnancy or lactation. HTBI primers were the set used in a first-round RT-PCR of the TCR CDR3.

The input for sequencing was peripheral blood mononuclear cells (PBMCs), taken at new diagnosis, from a patient treated with antithyroid drugs. The receptor comes from a woman between 50 and 59 years old with Graves disease. The gene calls are TRBV20-1 and TRBJ1-1; no definite D call. The CDR3 spells CSARAQINTEAFF. The CDR3 DNA sequence: TGCAGTGCTAGAGCCCAAATAAACACTGAAGCTTTCTTT.